The following is a T cell receptor beta chain sequence with its context. Its antigen remains undetermined. No much larger clonotype is one base removed from it; base qualities were not supplied. The sample's treatment or condition label, in plain terms: in vitro stimulation with specific CMV peptide epitopes to enrich CMV-specific T cells. These data are taken from a study of T cell repertoires in cytomegalovirus infection (dated by TCRdb to between 2019 and 2020). About the study as a whole: Recently identified HLA-C-restricted CMV epitopes, whose presentation resists viral immunomodulation, were targeted by peptide stimulations together with well-studied HLA-B-restricted epitopes. Donor HLA type was relevant to the analysis, because carriage of CMV infection together with the matching HLA type was indicated by public TCR beta signatures. What the work shows at the level of the full study, not this receptor alone: The ex vivo response was dominated by HLA-C-restricted CMV-specific TCR beta clonotypes, and the single most frequent clonotype in two of eight donors was supplied by these HLA-C-restricted clonotypes. In both this cohort and an independent roughly 330-donor cohort, the cumulative frequency of public TCR beta family members distinguished carriers of CMV infection plus the relevant HLA type.

V was cut back by 5 bases and J by 6 bases, leaving a gap of 11 bases between them. The germline V gene (reference sequence) yields SEHNR for CDR1 and FQNEAQ for CDR2. The CDR3 runs 12 residues from the cysteine to the phenylalanine. The only DNA kept is the CDR3, 36 bases in frame from the first base. The instrument given in TCRdb is Illumina HiSeq 1500. TCRdb reworked the public reads: Q25 trimming with fastp, MiXCR clone assembly, productive beta chains retained. Merged by CDR3 protein, the rows form single entries marked with the most common genes and DNA. Present in this sample are a few hundred thousand distinct CDR3 sequences, approximately 42% of which were seen just once. The top ten constitute around 44% of the sample.

The chain joins TRBV7-9 to TRBJ2-7; the D gene cannot be resolved reliably. Here the sequenced sample was cultured PBMCs, taken from culture after CMV antigen stimulation. The source is a human donor in good health (CMV status not recorded). Some clones in this sample may be carry-over from other donors' samples. The CDR3 region has the sequence CASSQPAAEQYF. The sequenced DNA: TGTGCCAGCAGCCAACCGGCGGCCGAGCAGTACTTC.